The present T cell receptor (beta chain) was sequenced within a study of vaccination effects on CD4 cells after COVID-19 (dated by TCRdb to the early 2020s). General notes on the study: The ViraFEST assay stimulated PBMC with viral peptide pools and then used TCR sequencing to identify antigen-specific CD4+ T cell clonotypes by expansion. Across the study, the median time from the second dose to post-vaccine sampling was 72 days (range 14 to 241). Each well held two million PBMC cultured in IMDM containing approximately 5% human AB serum, around 10 IU/ml IL-2 and gentamicin, along with roughly 10 ug/ml peptides. The study compared SARS-CoV-2 spike-specific CD4+ TCR repertoires before and after mRNA vaccination in COVID-19 convalescent patients and infection-naive vaccine recipients. The full study included 10 to 11 COVID-19 convalescent patients and several SARS-CoV-2-naive healthy vaccine recipients. Cultures from other donors in the study were sequenced with the Oncomine TCR Beta short-read assay on an Illumina iSeq 100. The full study reports these points: In healthy vaccine recipients, vaccine-induced clones were almost all SARS-CoV-2 mono-reactive, with only 1 of 255 being cross-reactive with common cold coronaviruses. The study was limited by a small number of convalescent patients, and early post-infection timepoints were lacking. Clones induced by infection and clones induced by vaccination both contracted markedly at late timepoints after vaccination, which fits with T cell responses waning over time.

After less than 13 days of culture, CD4+ T cells were isolated with the EasySep CD4+ T cell isolation kit. Each participant got two doses of an mRNA SARS-CoV-2 vaccine, either BNT162b2 or mRNA-1273. Healthy vaccine recipients had no prior SARS-CoV-2 infection, confirmed by negative nucleocapsid antibodies before and after vaccination. Half of the culture medium was replaced with fresh IL-2-containing medium on days 3 and 7. Unless noted otherwise, every peptide stimulation condition was grown in triplicate wells. Using Ficoll-Paque Plus gradient centrifugation, PBMC were separated from whole blood and then either used fresh or cryopreserved at -140C. The QIAamp micro DNA kit was used to extract genomic DNA from the cultured CD4+ T cells. Reading from cysteine to phenylalanine, the CDR3 counts 16 amino acids. Only the CDR3 DNA is retained, 48 bases long and in frame from the first base. The CDR1 and CDR2 encoded by the germline V gene are SGHRS and YFSETQ. V and J are trimmed by 0 bases and 5 bases, and the gene matches miss 4 bases of the junction.

The library was prepared using the immunoSEQ multiplex PCR assay. DNA from the cultured and isolated CD4+ T cells underwent TCR beta CDR3 sequencing. Per the source publication's procedure: The analysis removed non-productive TCR sequences, trimmed reads to the CDR3 region, and retained only CDR3s that were 7 or more amino acids long. The MANAFEST web app was used to pick out antigen-specific clonotypes by comparing their expansion in peptide wells with that in reference cultures. Positive clones required FDR<0.05 expansion versus reference and all other wells, odds ratio above 5, and frequency above 0.1% in two replicate wells. A clonotype was defined as cross-reactive if the clonotype was significantly expanded both in SARS-CoV-2 spike wells and in at least one common cold coronavirus spike condition. CDR3 similarity was assessed by Levenshtein distance with the stringdist R package, and unrooted trees were built with ape in R 3.6.1. TCRdb mirrors the immuneACCESS table, restricted to in-frame sequences. Some clones are absent from its copies; in checked studies, under half trace to an unresolved V gene, and the reason for the others is unknown. Clone size and the V and J calls come from that table; the DNA yielded D and trimming. This sample comprises about 66,000 clones, around 80% of them detected only once. 2.4% of the sample belongs to the ten largest clones.

In its sample, this clone was seen a few times. No antigen is known for it. No much larger clonotype is one base removed from it; base qualities were not supplied. The TCR comes from a human donor who received a COVID-19 vaccine. The sample consisted of CD4+ T cells from PBMCs cultured without peptide, taken after COVID-19 vaccination. The receptor chain draws on TRBV5-1 and TRBJ1-6, with 8 bases aligning to TRBD1. The nucleotide sequence reads TGCGCCAGCAGCTTGGACCCGACAGGGGATAATTCACCCCTCCACTTT. Translated, this is CASSLDPTGDNSPLHF.